The entry below gives a single T cell receptor (beta chain) sequence along with its context. The target antigen is unknown. The CDR3 length is 15 residues. CDR1 and CDR2 (germline): SEHNR, FQNEAQ (reference sequence). Trimming left V 5 bases short and J 0 bases short, with 8 bases between. These data come from a study of shared clonotypes between healthy human individuals. Study-wide points: Generally, naive subsets came out with larger estimated richness than memory subsets. The sharing of about 5% of naive CD4 clonotypes was seen across a handful of donors. Clonotypes which were not shared had lower generation probabilities than clonotypes that all four donors shared.

Execution of the assay was at deep level. Clones were read by immunoSEQ multiplex PCR, and TCRdb kept only the in-frame ones, dropping some. The sample shows approximately 530,000 clones, almost 97% of them seen only once. Sequences were obtained from naive CD4+ T cells sorted from blood. As for subset: CD45RA+ positively selected. The chain recombines TRBV7-9 with TRBJ2-6, with no clear D. This sequence originates from a woman aged 25 to 39 in good health. CDR3 DNA: TGTGCCAGCAGCGCCTTAGACTCTGGGGCCAACGTCCTGACTTTC. Its protein is CASSALDSGANVLTF.